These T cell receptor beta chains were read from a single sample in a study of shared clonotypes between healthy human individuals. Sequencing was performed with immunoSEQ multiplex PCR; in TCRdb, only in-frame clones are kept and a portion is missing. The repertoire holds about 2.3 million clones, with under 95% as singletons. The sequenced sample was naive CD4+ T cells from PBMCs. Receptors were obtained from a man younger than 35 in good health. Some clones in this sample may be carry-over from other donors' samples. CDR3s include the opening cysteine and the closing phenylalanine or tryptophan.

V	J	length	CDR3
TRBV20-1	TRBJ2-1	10	CSAREDEQFF
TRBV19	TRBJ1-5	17	CASSIRAFRYSNQPQHF
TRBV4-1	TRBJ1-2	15	CASSQAGTGNYGYTF
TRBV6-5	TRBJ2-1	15	CASSYASGAYNEQFF
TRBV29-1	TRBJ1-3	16	CSVVDKKGGDGNTIYF
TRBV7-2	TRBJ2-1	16	CASSLVGLAGANEQFF
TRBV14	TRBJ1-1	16	CASSQGVGVKNTEAFF
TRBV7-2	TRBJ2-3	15	CASSLVSGKEDTQYF
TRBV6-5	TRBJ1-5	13	CASSPGDLFPQHF
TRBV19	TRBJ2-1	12	CASNRQGGDLFF
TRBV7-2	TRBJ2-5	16	CASSLGSTELQETQYF
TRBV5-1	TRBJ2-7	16	CASRIRVGPSSYEQYF
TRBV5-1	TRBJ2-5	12	CASSLEQETQYF
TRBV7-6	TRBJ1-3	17	CASSPTLGQSSGNTIYF
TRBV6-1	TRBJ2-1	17	CASSEQQNPGFGNEQFF
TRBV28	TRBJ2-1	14	CASSLGGSRNEQFF
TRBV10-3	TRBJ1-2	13	CASQGALGYGYTF
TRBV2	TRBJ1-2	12	CASTRDSYGYTF
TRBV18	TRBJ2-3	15	CASSPLLADTDTQYF
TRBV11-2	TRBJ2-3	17	CASSPWRDRGGADTQYF
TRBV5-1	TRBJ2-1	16	CASSLWPHQGANEQFF
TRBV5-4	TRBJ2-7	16	CASSFGTSGRMYEQYF
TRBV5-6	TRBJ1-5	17	CASSFGPDPQFNQPQHF
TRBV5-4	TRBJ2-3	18	CASSRDRPGLAGKDTQYF
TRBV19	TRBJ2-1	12	CASSGDLNEQFF
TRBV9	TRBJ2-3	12	CASSANIDTQYF
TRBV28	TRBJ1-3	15	CASSLGTGFGNTIYF
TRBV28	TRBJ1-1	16	CASSPITPPGGTEAFF
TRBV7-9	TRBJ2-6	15	CASSLRVSGANVLTF
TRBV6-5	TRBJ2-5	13	CASSYGVGGAQYF
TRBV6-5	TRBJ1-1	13	CASTQGAVTEAFF
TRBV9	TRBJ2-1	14	CASSRGLADNEQFF
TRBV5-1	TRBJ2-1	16	CASSFREGGSYNEQFF
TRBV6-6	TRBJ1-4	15	CASSTGQATNEKLFF
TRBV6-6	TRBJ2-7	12	CAGSTRAYEQYF
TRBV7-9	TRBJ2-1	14	CASQISGRYNEQFF
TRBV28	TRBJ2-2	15	CASSIAQRGTGELFF
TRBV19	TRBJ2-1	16	CASEIWGQGANNEQFF
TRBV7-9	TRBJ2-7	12	CASSLAAGEQYF
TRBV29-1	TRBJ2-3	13	CSVVQAIADTQYF
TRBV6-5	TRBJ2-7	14	CASSYSMGTYEQYF
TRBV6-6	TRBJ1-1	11	CASSYNSYAFF
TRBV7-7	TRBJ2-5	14	CASSPTGVRETQYF
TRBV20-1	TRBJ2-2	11	CSVPRPGELFF
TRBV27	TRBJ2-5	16	CASSLSLHSVGETQYF
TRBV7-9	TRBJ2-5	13	CASSSRDGETQYF
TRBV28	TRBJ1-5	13	CASSSHINQPQHF
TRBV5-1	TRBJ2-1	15	CASSLIGQGYNEQFF
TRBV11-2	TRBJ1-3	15	CASSLAIGPGNTIYF
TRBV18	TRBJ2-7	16	CASSPPGQYPPYEQYF
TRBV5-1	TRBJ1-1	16	CASSLLGLQGTTEAFF
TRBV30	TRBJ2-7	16	CAWSPGTSARGYEQYF
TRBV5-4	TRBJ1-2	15	CASSLAWGLPYGYTF
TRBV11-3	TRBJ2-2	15	CASSFGTLDTGELFF
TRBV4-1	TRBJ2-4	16	CASSQDNGARGNIQYF